This T cell receptor (beta chain) was obtained from a study of CD8 T cells in Susac syndrome. Study-wide findings and caveats: TCR sequencing and HLA analysis covered a relatively small number of individuals.

Trimming took 5 bases from V and 2 from J, leaving 16 bases between them. The CDR3 runs 15 residues. Germline CDR1 DFQATT, CDR2 SNEGSKA (reference sequence). On this clonotype: Its antigen is not identified.

Purification of the CD8+ and CD4+ T cells relied on negative isolation, and TEMRA cells underwent FACS enrichment. RNA amounts of about 0.5 to 1 ug underwent reverse transcription with random hexamers. Amplification of TCR beta CDR3 used immunoSEQ multiplex PCR across 54 Vbeta and 13 Jbeta. TCRdb ran MiXCR on the immunoSEQ multiplex PCR reads and lists one entry per CDR3 protein. The table includes 150,000 to 200,000 distinct CDR3 sequences, roughly 95% detected once. The receptor's source is a human donor with multiple sclerosis. The chain joins TRBV20-1 to TRBJ1-5, with D maybe TRBD1 (6 bases). The source material was CD4+ T cells from PBMCs. The CDR3 DNA follows: TGCAGTGCTCTACGCACAGGGATAGGCAATCAGCCCCAGCATTTT. This encodes CSALRTGIGNQPQHF.